These T cell receptor beta chains were read from a single sample in a study of blood T cells in healthy people across ages. TCRdb reprocessed the 5' RACE reads with MiXCR, giving one entry per CDR3 protein. Of about 680,000 distinct CDR3 sequences listed, around half were seen once; the top ten hold under 35%. Input material: blood. All receptors derive from an older woman in good health. CDR3s include the opening cysteine and the closing phenylalanine or tryptophan. The order of the fields is clone size, J gene, V gene, D gene, CDR3 DNA, CDR3 protein. The D gene is left open where the match is weak. Clone size, where shown, is once, few, many, or a class for clones that have expanded.

NA,TRBJ2-1,TRBV18,TRBD1,TGTGCTAGCTCACCGGGACAGTACAATGAGCAGTTCTTC,CASSPGQYNEQFF
few,TRBJ1-1,TRBV7-8,NA,TGTGCCAGCAGCTTAGGTGAGGCCAACGCCGGGACTGAAGCTTTCTTT,CASSLGEANAGTEAFF
NA,TRBJ2-6,TRBV7-2,NA,TGTGCCAGCAGCTTAGTATTTAGTGGGGCCAACGTCCTGACTTTC,CASSLVFSGANVLTF
NA,TRBJ1-4,TRBV5-1,TRBD1,TGCGCCAGCAGCGACAGGGTAGCGGAAAAACTGTTTTTT,CASSDRVAEKLFF
NA,TRBJ2-3,TRBV20-1,NA,TGCAGTGCTAGAGGCCTGGCGGCCGCGACAGATACGCAGTATTTT,CSARGLAAATDTQYF
few,TRBJ2-7,TRBV27,TRBD2,TGTGCCAGCAGCTATAAGGGGGGCCTAGCGGGAGGAGGTCGCTTCTACGAGCAGTACTTC,CASSYKGGLAGGGRFYEQYF
NA,TRBJ2-5,TRBV3-1,NA,TGTGTCAGCAGCGCGACTAGGCCAGAGACCCAGTACTTC,CVSSATRPETQYF
NA,TRBJ2-1,TRBV20-1,NA,TGCAGTGCTAGTAATCAGGGATACAATGAGCAGTTCTTC,CSASNQGYNEQFF
few,TRBJ2-5,TRBV29-1,NA,TGCAGCGTTGAAGGCGGAGCGAGAGAGACCCAGTACTTC,CSVEGGARETQYF
many,TRBJ2-3,TRBV20-1,TRBD2,TGCAGTGCTGACTCGCGGGAGACAGATACGCAGTATTTT,CSADSRETDTQYF
NA,TRBJ1-4,TRBV20-1,NA,TGCAGTGCTAGATCAGGGAATACTAATGAAAAACTGTTTTTT,CSARSGNTNEKLFF
NA,TRBJ2-7,TRBV5-1,TRBD2,TGCGCCAGCAGCTTCCCCGACGGGACTAGCGGGAGGGGGAGCTCCTACGAGCAGTACTTC,CASSFPDGTSGRGSSYEQYF
NA,TRBJ2-7,TRBV6-1,NA,TGTGCCAGCACTCCAGCGAGGGGGGATGAGCAGTACTTC,CASTPARGDEQYF
NA,TRBJ2-1,TRBV7-2,NA,TGTGCCAGCAGCTGGGGGACGGGAGCTTACAATGAGCAGTTCTTC,CASSWGTGAYNEQFF
NA,TRBJ2-7,TRBV24-1,NA,TGTGCCACCAGTGAGGACGGGAGCGCGCCCTACGAGCAGTACTTC,CATSEDGSAPYEQYF
NA,TRBJ2-5,TRBV20-1,NA,TGCAGTGCTAGTTTTTCCCGGGACGTCCTCGGGCAGGAGTACTTC,CSASFSRDVLGQEYF
few,TRBJ2-5,TRBV12-3/TRBV12-4,TRBD2,TGTGCCAGCAGTTTTAGGTCGGGAGGAGGTGGAGAGACCCAGTACTTC,CASSFRSGGGGETQYF
NA,TRBJ1-1,TRBV18,NA,TGTGCCAGCTCACCAGGCCCGGTGGGAACTGAAGCTTTCTTT,CASSPGPVGTEAFF
few,TRBJ2-7,TRBV20-1,NA,TGCAGTGCTAGAGATAGGGTGCAGGGCCGACCCTACGAGCAGTACTTC,CSARDRVQGRPYEQYF
few,TRBJ2-7,TRBV30,NA,TGTGCCTGGAGTCGTGGGGGGCCACCCTCCTACGAGCAGTACTTC,CAWSRGGPPSYEQYF
few,TRBJ2-7,TRBV5-1,NA,TGCGCCAGCAGACTATCTGGGACCGTCGACTACGAGCAGTACTTC,CASRLSGTVDYEQYF
NA,TRBJ2-5,TRBV20-1,NA,TGCAGTGCTAGGTCCCCGAGGGAGGGGGTGACCCAGTACTTC,CSARSPREGVTQYF
few,TRBJ2-1,TRBV6-2/TRBV6-3,NA,TGTGCCAGCGAGGAGGGCAACTACAATGAGCAGTTCTTC,CASEEGNYNEQFF
NA,TRBJ2-7,TRBV28,NA,TGTGCCAGCAGGACCCAGGTCGGGGAGCAGTACTTC,CASRTQVGEQYF
NA,TRBJ1-2,TRBV4-1,TRBD1,TGCGCCAGCTACGATCCGGGACAGAAAAACTATGGCTACACCTTC,CASYDPGQKNYGYTF
NA,TRBJ2-4,TRBV6-4,TRBD2,TGTGCCAGCATGGGACTAGCGGGAGGGAGGAACATTCAGTACTTC,CASMGLAGGRNIQYF
NA,TRBJ2-4,TRBV29-1,NA,TGCAGCGTTGTCCCAAGACTAGCCAAAAACATTCAGTACTTC,CSVVPRLAKNIQYF
few,TRBJ1-4,TRBV4-2,NA,TGTGCCAGCAGCCAAGATACGAGTTTAACTAATGAAAAACTGTTTTTT,CASSQDTSLTNEKLFF
few,TRBJ2-7,TRBV20-1,TRBD1,TGCAGTGCTTACCAGACAGGGAGCTCCTACGAGCAGTACTTC,CSAYQTGSSYEQYF
NA,TRBJ2-3,TRBV28,TRBD2,TGTGCCAGCAGTTTATACGTCCCGGGAGGGCGCACAGATACGCAGTATTTT,CASSLYVPGGRTDTQYF
once,TRBJ2-1,TRBV7-2,TRBD2,TGTGCCAGCAGCTTTAGCGGGAGGGCCCGGGGAGACAATGAGCAGTTCTTC,CASSFSGRARGDNEQFF
NA,TRBJ2-5,TRBV25-1,TRBD2,TGTGCCAGCAGCTTTACTAGCGCGAGCAGGGAGACCCAGTACTTC,CASSFTSASRETQYF
NA,TRBJ2-3,TRBV19,NA,TGTGCCAGTAACGACAGGAGTACCACAGATACGCAGTATTTT,CASNDRSTTDTQYF
few,TRBJ2-5,TRBV7-2,NA,TGTGCCAGCAGCTCCCCAGGAGTAGGGACCCAGTACTTC,CASSSPGVGTQYF
many,TRBJ2-3,TRBV20-1,TRBD2,TGCAGTGCTTGGACTAGCGGGAGCGGTACAGATACGCAGTATTTT,CSAWTSGSGTDTQYF
NA,TRBJ2-3,TRBV20-1,NA,TGCAGTGCGTCCTTCAGGACAGATACGCAGTATTTT,CSASFRTDTQYF
NA,TRBJ2-1,TRBV20-1,NA,TGCAATGCTAGAGGGGGGGGCGGTTACAATGAGCAGTTCTTC,CNARGGGGYNEQFF
few,TRBJ2-1,TRBV10-3,TRBD1,TGTGCCATCAGTGAGTCTGACAGGGGTATAGCTGATGAGCAGTTCTTC,CAISESDRGIADEQFF
NA,TRBJ1-2,TRBV6-6,TRBD1,TGTGCCAGCACCACAGGACAGGGGCTCCTAGCTAACTATGGCTACACCTTC,CASTTGQGLLANYGYTF
NA,TRBJ2-6,TRBV3-1,NA,TGTGCCAGCAGCCCTATATTCCAGTACTCTGGGGCCAACGTCCTGATTTTC,CASSPIFQYSGANVLIF
NA,TRBJ2-1,TRBV4-2,NA,TGTGCCAGCAGCCAAGACCCCCAGGGCAATGAGCAGTTCTTC,CASSQDPQGNEQFF
NA,TRBJ2-7,TRBV2,NA,TGTGCCAGCAGTCCCAGCGGTCATGAGCAGTACTTC,CASSPSGHEQYF
NA,TRBJ2-7,TRBV16,NA,TGTGCCAGCAGCCCAATCGGATACGAGCAGTACTTC,CASSPIGYEQYF
once,TRBJ2-7,TRBV7-2,NA,TGTGCCGGCAGCTTAGGCAGGGGAAACTACGAGCAGTACTTC,CAGSLGRGNYEQYF
NA,TRBJ2-1,TRBV13,TRBD2,TGTGCCAGCAGCCAAGGGGCTAGCGGGAGTTCGTTCTTC,CASSQGASGSSFF
NA,TRBJ2-7,TRBV6-2/TRBV6-3,NA,TGTGCCAGCAGGGAGGACGCTACCCTCTACGAGCAGTACTTC,CASREDATLYEQYF